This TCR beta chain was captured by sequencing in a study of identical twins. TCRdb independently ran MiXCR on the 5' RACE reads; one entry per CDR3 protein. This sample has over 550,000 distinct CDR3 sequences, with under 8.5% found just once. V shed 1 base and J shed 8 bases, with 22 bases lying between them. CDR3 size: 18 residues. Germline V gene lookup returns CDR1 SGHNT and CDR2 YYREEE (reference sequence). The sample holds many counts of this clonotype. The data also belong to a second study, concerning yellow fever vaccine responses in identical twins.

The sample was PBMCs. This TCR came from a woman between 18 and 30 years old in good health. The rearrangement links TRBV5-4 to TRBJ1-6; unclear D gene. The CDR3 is CASSLWLSGFDSDSPLHF. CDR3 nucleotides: TGTGCCAGCAGCTTGTGGCTTTCGGGGTTCGATTCAGATTCACCCCTCCACTTT.